Each of the 9 T cell receptor beta chains below was sequenced from the same sample in a study of blood T cell repertoires in COVID-19. Some clones are missing from TCRdb's copy, which holds only in-frame ones; the method was immunoSEQ multiplex PCR. The sample records tens of thousands of clones, 75% to 90% being singletons. Input material: peripheral blood. These receptor sequences come from a man in his fifties with active COVID-19.

This rearrangement joins TRBV19 to TRBJ2-7; weak D call: TRBD1 (6 bases). This CDR3 is built from 13 residues. V lost 0 bases and J 13 bases, leaving 16 bases between the germline ends. Looked up from germline, CDR1 is LNHDA and CDR2 is SQIVND (reference sequence). CDR3 sequence reads: CASSIDQGQGLYF. Written as DNA, the CDR3 is TGTGCCAGTAGTATAGACCAGGGACAAGGTCTATACTTC.

The rearrangement uses TRBV11-1 and TRBJ1-1; D remains ambiguous. Looked up from germline, CDR1 is SGHAT and CDR2 is FQDESV (reference sequence). V was cut by 4 bases and J by 3 bases, with 6 bases left in between. The CDR3 is 12 residues long. The DNA of the CDR3 is TGTGCCAGCAGCTCAGACTACACTGAAGCTTTCTTT. Translating it yields CASSSDYTEAFF.

The rearrangement joins TRBV7-9 to TRBJ1-1; no reliable D call. The length of the CDR3 is 12 residues. The V gene's germline CDR1 is SEHNR and CDR2 FQNEAQ (reference sequence). Trimming pared 5 bases from V and 4 bases from J, leaving 8 bases between. The CDR3 reads CASSQSGTEAFF. CDR3 DNA: TGTGCCAGCAGCCAGTCGGGCACTGAAGCTTTCTTT.

The rearrangement joins TRBV20-1 to TRBJ2-7; the match to TRBD2 covers 7 bases. The CDR3 extends over 14 amino acids. Germline V CDR1 and CDR2: DFQATT, SNEGSKA (reference sequence). V was pared by 3 bases and J by 4 bases, with 9 bases of the junction left unmatched. CDR3 nucleotides: TGCAGTGCTAGTCAATCTAGCGGTCGGTACGAGCAGTACTTC. Translating it yields CSASQSSGRYEQYF.

The chain has TRBV11-2 and TRBJ1-2; TRBD1 matches at 12 bases. V lost 5 bases, J lost 7 bases, and 5 bases stayed unmatched. CDR3 size: 14 residues. CDR1 and CDR2 from the germline V gene are SGHAT and FQNNGV. The CDR3 DNA reads as TGTGCCAGCAGCCGGGGACAGGGGGCGGCTGGCTACACCTTC. Residues: CASSRGQGAAGYTF.

The chain recombines TRBV19 with TRBJ1-1; the D gene is possibly TRBD1 (6 bases). CDR1 and CDR2 from the germline V gene are LNHDA and SQIVND (reference sequence). The CDR3 runs to 16 residues. V dropped 3 bases and J dropped 0 bases, with 14 bases sitting between them. CDR3 sequence (DNA): TGTGCCAGTAGTATGGGGACCAGGGGTATGAACACTGAAGCTTTCTTT. It specifies CASSMGTRGMNTEAFF.

The sample holds many counts of this clone. The chain joins TRBV10-3 to TRBJ1-2; D is ambiguous. Trimming removed 6 bases from V and 5 bases from J, with 10 bases in between. This CDR3 has 12 amino acids. The V gene's germline CDR1 is ENHRY and CDR2 SYGVKD. For the CDR3, the DNA is TGTGCCATCAGCAGTACAGTATATGGCTACACCTTC. Translating gives CAISSTVYGYTF.

This chain connects TRBV4-3 to TRBJ1-2, with 9 bases matching TRBD1. With V trimmed by 4 bases and J by 1 base, 1 base remained unmatched. CDR3 length: 14 residues. Germline V CDR1 and CDR2: LGHNA, YSLEER. The CDR3 coding sequence is TGCGCCAGCAGCCCGGGACAGGGTAACTATGGCTACACCTTC. Protein product: CASSPGQGNYGYTF.

The chain carries TRBV6-2 or TRBV6-3 and TRBJ2-7; D is perhaps TRBD2 (5 bases). This CDR3 has 13 residues. Trimming stripped 2 bases from V and 1 base from J, with 6 bases between. Germline CDR1 MNHEY, CDR2 SVGEGT. Written as DNA, the CDR3 is TGTGCCAGCAGTTACAGGACTTCCTACGAGCAGTACTTC. It encodes CASSYRTSYEQYF.